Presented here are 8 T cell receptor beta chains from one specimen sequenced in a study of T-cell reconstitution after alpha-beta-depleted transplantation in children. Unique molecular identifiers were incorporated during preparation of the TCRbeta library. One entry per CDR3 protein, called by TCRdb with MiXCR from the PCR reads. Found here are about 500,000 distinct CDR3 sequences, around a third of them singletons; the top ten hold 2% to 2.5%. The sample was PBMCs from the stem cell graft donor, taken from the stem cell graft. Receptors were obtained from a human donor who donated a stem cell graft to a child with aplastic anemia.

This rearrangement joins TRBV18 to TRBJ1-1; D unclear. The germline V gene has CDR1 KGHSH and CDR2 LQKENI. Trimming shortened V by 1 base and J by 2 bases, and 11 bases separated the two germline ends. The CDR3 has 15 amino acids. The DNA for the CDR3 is TGTGCCAGCTCACCACGTCCACCCGGAAACACTGAAGCTTTCTTT. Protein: CASSPRPPGNTEAFF.

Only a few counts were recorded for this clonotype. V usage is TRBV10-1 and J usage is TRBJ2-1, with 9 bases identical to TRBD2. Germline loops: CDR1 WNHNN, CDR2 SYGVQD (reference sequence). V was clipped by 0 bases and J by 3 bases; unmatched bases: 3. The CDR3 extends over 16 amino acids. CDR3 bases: TGCGCCAGCAGTGAGTCGGGTAGCGGGAGCTACAATGAGCAGTTCTTC. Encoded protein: CASSESGSGSYNEQFF.

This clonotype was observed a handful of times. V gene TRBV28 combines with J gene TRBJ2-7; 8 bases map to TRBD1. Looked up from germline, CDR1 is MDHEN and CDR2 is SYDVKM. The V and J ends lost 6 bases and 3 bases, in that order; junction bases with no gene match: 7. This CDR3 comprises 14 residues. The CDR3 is CASRGRDRIYEQYF. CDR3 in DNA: TGTGCCAGCAGGGGAAGGGACAGGATCTACGAGCAGTACTTC.

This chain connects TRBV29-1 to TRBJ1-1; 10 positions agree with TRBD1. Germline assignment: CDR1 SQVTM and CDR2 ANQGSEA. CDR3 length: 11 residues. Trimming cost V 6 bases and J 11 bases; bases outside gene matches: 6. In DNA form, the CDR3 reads TGCAGCGTCTGGACAGGGGGGGGGGCTTTCTTT. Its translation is CSVWTGGGAFF.

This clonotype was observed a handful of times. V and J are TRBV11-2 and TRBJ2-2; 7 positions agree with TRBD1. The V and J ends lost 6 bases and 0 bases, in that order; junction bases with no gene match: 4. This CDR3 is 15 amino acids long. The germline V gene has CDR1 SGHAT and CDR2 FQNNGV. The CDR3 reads CASRYGTANTGELFF. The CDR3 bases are TGTGCCAGCAGGTACGGGACAGCGAACACCGGGGAGCTGTTTTTT.

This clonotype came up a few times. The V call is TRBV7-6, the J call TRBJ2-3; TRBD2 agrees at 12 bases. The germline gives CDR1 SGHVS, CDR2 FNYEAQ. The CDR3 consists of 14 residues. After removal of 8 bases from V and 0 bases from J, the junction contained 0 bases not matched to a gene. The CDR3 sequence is CASGTSGSTDTQYF. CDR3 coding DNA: TGTGCCAGCGGGACTAGCGGGAGCACAGATACGCAGTATTTT.

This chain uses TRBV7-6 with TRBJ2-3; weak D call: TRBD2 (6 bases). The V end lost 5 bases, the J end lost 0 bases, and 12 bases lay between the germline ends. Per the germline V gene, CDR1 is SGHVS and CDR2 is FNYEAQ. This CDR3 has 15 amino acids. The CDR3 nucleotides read TGTGCCAGCAGCCCGATAAGCGGGAGCACAGATACGCAGTATTTT. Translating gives CASSPISGSTDTQYF.

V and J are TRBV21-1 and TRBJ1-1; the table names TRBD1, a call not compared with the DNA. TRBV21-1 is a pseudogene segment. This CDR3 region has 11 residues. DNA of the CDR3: TGTGCCAGCAAGGTGGGGGCTGAAGCTTTCTTT. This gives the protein CASKVGAEAFF.